A selection of T cell receptor beta chains follows, all from one sample in a study of blood T cell repertoires in COVID-19. Clones were sequenced by immunoSEQ multiplex PCR, and TCRdb holds only the in-frame ones, with some missing. This table has 120,000 or so clones, over 70% appearing once. Material for sequencing was peripheral blood. These receptors all come from a woman in her 70s with acute or convalescent COVID-19. Each CDR3 is given with its conserved first and last residue.

j_call: TRBJ1-5
v_call: TRBV7-2
cdr3_aa: CASSSWTDRQPQHF

j_call: TRBJ1-6
v_call: TRBV11-2
cdr3_aa: CASSFTGESPLHF

j_call: TRBJ2-3
v_call: TRBV11-3
cdr3_aa: CASSFGQGSDTQYF

j_call: TRBJ2-1
v_call: TRBV3-1/TRBV3-2
cdr3_aa: CASHSSGGAGEQFF

j_call: TRBJ2-2
v_call: TRBV5-1
cdr3_aa: CASSLLPSGGPYPNTGELFF

j_call: TRBJ1-5
v_call: TRBV6-5
cdr3_aa: CASSYWRGGQPQHF

j_call: TRBJ2-7
v_call: TRBV12-2
cdr3_aa: CASRSPRTYEQYF

j_call: TRBJ1-2
v_call: TRBV19
cdr3_aa: CASSAETVSYGYTF

j_call: TRBJ2-7
v_call: TRBV12-3/TRBV12-4
cdr3_aa: CASGTSHYEQYF

j_call: TRBJ2-1
v_call: TRBV7-6
cdr3_aa: CASSLSSAGGHNEQFF

j_call: TRBJ1-1
v_call: TRBV18
cdr3_aa: CASSRTVMNTEAFF

j_call: TRBJ1-4
v_call: TRBV19
cdr3_aa: CASTTGRGQNEKLFF

j_call: TRBJ2-1
v_call: TRBV21-1
cdr3_aa: CASSNSGKQGGDNEQFF

j_call: TRBJ1-6
v_call: TRBV5-4
cdr3_aa: CASSSGQGTSPLHF

j_call: TRBJ1-3
v_call: TRBV30
cdr3_aa: CAWSSGNTIYF

j_call: TRBJ1-1
v_call: TRBV6-5
cdr3_aa: CASSYPGEADAFF

j_call: TRBJ1-2
v_call: TRBV5-1
cdr3_aa: CASSLASGSAVFDYTF

j_call: TRBJ1-1
v_call: TRBV12-3/TRBV12-4
cdr3_aa: CASSFQGRTEAFF

j_call: TRBJ2-3
v_call: TRBV6-1
cdr3_aa: CASSEEGRPYTDTQYF

j_call: TRBJ1-5
v_call: TRBV6-6
cdr3_aa: CASSYTTGHSNQPQHF

j_call: TRBJ2-1
v_call: TRBV18
cdr3_aa: CASSPGGEGEQFF

j_call: TRBJ2-2
v_call: TRBV27
cdr3_aa: CASSLKRGVGGELFF

j_call: TRBJ1-6
v_call: TRBV30
cdr3_aa: CAWADSPLHF

j_call: TRBJ2-7
v_call: TRBV7-9
cdr3_aa: CASSIPGQNKEQYF

j_call: TRBJ1-5
v_call: TRBV6-5
cdr3_aa: CASSPTGDQPQHF

j_call: TRBJ2-3
v_call: TRBV9
cdr3_aa: CASSPRGGGAVTDTQYF

j_call: TRBJ1-4
v_call: TRBV6-5
cdr3_aa: CASTHNGQGGEKLFF

j_call: TRBJ2-5
v_call: TRBV3-1/TRBV3-2
cdr3_aa: CASSQDLGSWETQYF

j_call: TRBJ2-7
v_call: TRBV7-3
cdr3_aa: CATDRFSYEQYF

j_call: TRBJ2-5
v_call: TRBV19
cdr3_aa: CASSTGHLQETQYF

j_call: TRBJ2-5
v_call: TRBV27
cdr3_aa: CATQQPGGLETQYF

j_call: TRBJ1-5
v_call: TRBV5-1
cdr3_aa: CASSLWTGDNQPQHF

j_call: TRBJ1-3
v_call: TRBV7-3
cdr3_aa: CASSLTGPSGNTIYF

j_call: TRBJ1-1
v_call: TRBV5-1
cdr3_aa: CASSPPEGRGTEAFF

j_call: TRBJ1-1
v_call: TRBV6-5
cdr3_aa: CASSLNRGTEAFF

j_call: TRBJ1-2
v_call: TRBV10-3
cdr3_aa: CAISESTGGSYGYTF

j_call: TRBJ1-6
v_call: TRBV10-3
cdr3_aa: CAIREQVVVYSPLHF

j_call: TRBJ2-5
v_call: TRBV18
cdr3_aa: CASSPRTGGQETQYF

j_call: TRBJ1-1
v_call: TRBV7-3
cdr3_aa: CASSLGAGLNTEAFF

j_call: TRBJ2-7
v_call: TRBV7-6
cdr3_aa: CATVRGIGPYEQYF

j_call: TRBJ2-3
v_call: TRBV19
cdr3_aa: CASSPQVSTDTQYF

j_call: TRBJ1-3
v_call: TRBV4-1
cdr3_aa: CASSPTPGQFSNSGNTIYF

j_call: TRBJ1-1
v_call: TRBV5-1
cdr3_aa: CASSLDGMNTEAFF

j_call: TRBJ1-2
v_call: TRBV5-5
cdr3_aa: CASSLNTNYGYTF

j_call: TRBJ1-2
v_call: TRBV30
cdr3_aa: CAWSPGATGTVYGYTF